Described below is a single T cell receptor (beta chain) sequence and its context. Its target is unknown. The data derive from a study of cytomegalovirus exposure and HLA in healthy donors. About the research overall: Early release data held about 92 million unique TCRs from HLA-typed donors.

Study outcomes and limitations: A prior analysis recorded that most TCR beta V segments were productive about 87% or about 30% of the time. Generally TCR sequences proved uncommon, though certain public TCRs appeared in numerous donors.

The PCR contained 60 Vbeta and 13 Jbeta primers. Authors' data handling: Among the unique TCR beta chains that a later analysis counted, about 86 million in all, roughly 10 million were shared. Data came from immunoSEQ multiplex PCR; TCRdb stores just in-frame clones and leaves some out. The DNA gave D and trimming, while V, J and clone size come from that table. The sample's table shows around 44,000 clones. There are 15 residues in the CDR3. From germline, CDR1 is LNHNV and CDR2 YYDKDF (reference sequence). The sequenced sample consisted of PBMCs. This chain connects TRBV15 to TRBJ2-5; the match to TRBD2 covers 8 bases. The J call may be in error: the DNA end matches TRBJ2-7 better. This receptor was identified in a male donor in good health and CMV-seropositive. CDR3 sequence reads: CATSRDISGGYEQYF. CDR3 coding DNA: TGTGCCACCAGCAGAGATATAAGCGGGGGCTACGAGCAGTACTTC.